Included here is one T cell receptor beta chain sequence, with context. These data come from a study of cytomegalovirus exposure and HLA in healthy donors. Germline-derived CDR1 and CDR2 are LNHDA and SQIVND (reference sequence). V was cut by 2 bases and J by 5 bases, with 10 bases left in between. The CDR3 consists of 14 residues. Vbeta (60) and Jbeta (13) primers were used in the PCR. TCRdb's table, derived via immunoSEQ multiplex PCR, lists solely in-frame clones and lacks some. The profile covers around 100,000 clones, with less than 80% appearing a single time and around 4% taken by the ten largest.

J is TRBJ2-1 and V is TRBV19, with unresolved D. Sequenced: PBMCs. The origin of this receptor is a man aged 30 to 39 in good health and CMV-seropositive. CDR3 bases: TGTGCCAGTAGTATAAGGAGCTTTGACAATGAGCAGTTCTTC. Translated: CASSIRSFDNEQFF.